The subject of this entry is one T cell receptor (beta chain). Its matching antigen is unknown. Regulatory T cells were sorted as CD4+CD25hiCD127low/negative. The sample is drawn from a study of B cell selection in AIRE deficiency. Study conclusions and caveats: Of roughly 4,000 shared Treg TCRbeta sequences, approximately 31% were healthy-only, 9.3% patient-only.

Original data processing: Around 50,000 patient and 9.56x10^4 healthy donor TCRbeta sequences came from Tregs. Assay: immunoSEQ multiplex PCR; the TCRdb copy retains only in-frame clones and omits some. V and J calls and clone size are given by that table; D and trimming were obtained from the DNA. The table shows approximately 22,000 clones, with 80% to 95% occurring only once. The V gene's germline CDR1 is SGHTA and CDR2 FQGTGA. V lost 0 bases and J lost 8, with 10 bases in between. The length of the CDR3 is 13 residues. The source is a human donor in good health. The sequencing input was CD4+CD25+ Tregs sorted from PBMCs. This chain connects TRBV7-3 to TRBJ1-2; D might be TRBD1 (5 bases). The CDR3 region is CASSLTSRGGYTF. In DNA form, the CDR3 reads TGTGCCAGCAGCTTAACGTCTAGGGGCGGCTACACCTTC.